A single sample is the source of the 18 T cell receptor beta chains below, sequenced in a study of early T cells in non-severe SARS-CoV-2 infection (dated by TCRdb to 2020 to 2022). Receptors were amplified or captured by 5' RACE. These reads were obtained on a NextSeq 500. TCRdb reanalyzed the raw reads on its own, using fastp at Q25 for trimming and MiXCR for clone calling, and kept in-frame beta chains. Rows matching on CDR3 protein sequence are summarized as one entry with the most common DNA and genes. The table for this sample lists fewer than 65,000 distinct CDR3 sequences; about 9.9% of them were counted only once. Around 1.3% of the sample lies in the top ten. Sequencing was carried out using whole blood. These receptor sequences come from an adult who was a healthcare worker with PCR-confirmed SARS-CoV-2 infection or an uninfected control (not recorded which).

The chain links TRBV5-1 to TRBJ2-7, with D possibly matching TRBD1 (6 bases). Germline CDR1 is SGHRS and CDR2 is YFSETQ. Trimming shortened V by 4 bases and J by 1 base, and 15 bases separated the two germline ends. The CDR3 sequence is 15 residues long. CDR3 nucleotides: TGCGCCAGCAGCCCCGGGACACTACATTCCTACGAGCAGTACGTC. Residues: CASSPGTLHSYEQYV.

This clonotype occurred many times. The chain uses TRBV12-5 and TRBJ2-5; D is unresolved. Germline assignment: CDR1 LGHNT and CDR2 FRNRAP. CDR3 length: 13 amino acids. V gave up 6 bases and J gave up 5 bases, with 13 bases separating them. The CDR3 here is CASGRGALETQYF. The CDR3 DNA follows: TGTGCTAGTGGACGAGGAGCTTTGGAGACCCAGTACTTC.

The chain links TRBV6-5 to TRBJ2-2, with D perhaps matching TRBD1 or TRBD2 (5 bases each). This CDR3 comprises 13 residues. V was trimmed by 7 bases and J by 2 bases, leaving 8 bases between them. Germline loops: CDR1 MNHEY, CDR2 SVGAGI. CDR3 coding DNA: TGTGCCAGCACTGGGGGAAACACCGGGGAGCTGTTTTTT. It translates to CASTGGNTGELFF.

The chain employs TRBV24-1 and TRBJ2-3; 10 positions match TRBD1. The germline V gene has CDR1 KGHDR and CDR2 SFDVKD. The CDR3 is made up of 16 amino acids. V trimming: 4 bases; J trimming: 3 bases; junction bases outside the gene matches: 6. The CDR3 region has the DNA TGTGCCACCAGTGAGCTGACAGGGGGCACGACAGATACGCAGTATTTT. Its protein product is CATSELTGGTTDTQYF.

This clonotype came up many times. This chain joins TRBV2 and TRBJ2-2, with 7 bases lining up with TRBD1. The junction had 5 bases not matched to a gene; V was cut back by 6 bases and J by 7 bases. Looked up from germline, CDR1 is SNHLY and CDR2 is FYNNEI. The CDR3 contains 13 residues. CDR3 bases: TGTGCCAGCAGCTCGACAGGGCACGGGGAGCTGTTTTTT. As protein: CASSSTGHGELFF.

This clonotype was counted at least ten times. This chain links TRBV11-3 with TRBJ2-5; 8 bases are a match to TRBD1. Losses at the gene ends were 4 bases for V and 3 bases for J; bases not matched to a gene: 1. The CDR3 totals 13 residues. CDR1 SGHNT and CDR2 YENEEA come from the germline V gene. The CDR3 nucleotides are TGTGCCAGCAGCTCGACAGGGGAAGAGACCCAGTACTTC. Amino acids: CASSSTGEETQYF.

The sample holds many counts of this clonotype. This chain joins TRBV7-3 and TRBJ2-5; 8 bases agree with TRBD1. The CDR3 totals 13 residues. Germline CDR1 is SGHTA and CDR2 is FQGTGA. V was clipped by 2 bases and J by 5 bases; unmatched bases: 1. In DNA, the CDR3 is TGTGCCAGCAGCTTACAGGGGGCCGAGACCCAGTACTTC. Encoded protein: CASSLQGAETQYF.

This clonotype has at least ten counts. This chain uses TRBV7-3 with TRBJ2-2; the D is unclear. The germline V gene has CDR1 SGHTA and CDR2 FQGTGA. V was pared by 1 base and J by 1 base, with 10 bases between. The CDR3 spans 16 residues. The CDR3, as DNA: TGTGCCAGCAGCTTAAGTAAGGGCCGGAACACCGGGGAGCTGTTTTTT. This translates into CASSLSKGRNTGELFF. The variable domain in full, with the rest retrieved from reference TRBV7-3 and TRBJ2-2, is GAGVSQTPSNKVTEKGKYVELRCDPISGHTALYWYRQSLGQGPEFLIYFQGTGAADDSGLPNDRFFAVRPEGSVSTLKIQRTERGDSAVYLCASSLSKGRNTGELFFGEGSRLTVL.

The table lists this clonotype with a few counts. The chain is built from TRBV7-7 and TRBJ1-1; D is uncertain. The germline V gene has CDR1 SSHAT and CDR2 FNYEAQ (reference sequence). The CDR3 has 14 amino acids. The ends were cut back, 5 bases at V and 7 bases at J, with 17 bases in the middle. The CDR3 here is CASSPITARIEAFF. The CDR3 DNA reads TGTGCCAGCAGCCCCATCACGGCTAGGATTGAAGCTTTCTTT.

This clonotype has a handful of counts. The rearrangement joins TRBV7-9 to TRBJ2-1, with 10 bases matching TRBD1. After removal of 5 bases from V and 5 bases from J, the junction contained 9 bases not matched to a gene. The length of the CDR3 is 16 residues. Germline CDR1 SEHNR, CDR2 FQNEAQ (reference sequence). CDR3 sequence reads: CASSPGQGMVDNEQFF. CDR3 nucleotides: TGTGCCAGCAGCCCGGGACAGGGGATGGTGGACAATGAGCAGTTCTTC.

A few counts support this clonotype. The CDR3 here is CASSLVLALESNEQFF. CDR3 nucleotides: TGTGCCAGCAGCTTAGTACTCGCTCTGGAGAGCAATGAGCAGTTCTTC. This sequence joins TRBV7-8 and TRBJ2-1; D not resolved. From germline, CDR1 is SGHVS and CDR2 FQNEAQ. Deletions cut 1 base from V and 6 bases from J, with 16 bases between. The CDR3 is 16 amino acids.

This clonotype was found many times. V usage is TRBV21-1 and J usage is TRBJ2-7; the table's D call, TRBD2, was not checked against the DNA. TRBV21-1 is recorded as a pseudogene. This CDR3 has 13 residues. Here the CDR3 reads CASSKIPAGEQYV. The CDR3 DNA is TGTGCCAGCAGCAAAATCCCAGCGGGGGAGCAGTACGTC.

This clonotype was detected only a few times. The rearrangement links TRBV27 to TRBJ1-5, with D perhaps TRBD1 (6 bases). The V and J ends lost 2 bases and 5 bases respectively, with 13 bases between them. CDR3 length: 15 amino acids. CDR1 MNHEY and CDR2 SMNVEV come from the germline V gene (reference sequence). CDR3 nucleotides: TGTGCCAGCAGTTTAAACAGGGCCCTATATCAGCCCCAGCATTTT. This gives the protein CASSLNRALYQPQHF.

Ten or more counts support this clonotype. This chain's CDR3 is CASGSGQLNTEAFF. The CDR3 nucleotides are TGTGCTAGTGGTTCAGGACAGTTGAACACTGAAGCTTTCTTT. The chain is built from TRBV12-5 and TRBJ1-1, with a possible D match to TRBD1 (6 bases). This CDR3 is built from 14 residues. Trimming pared 4 bases from V and 0 bases from J, leaving 9 bases between. The V gene's germline CDR1 is LGHNT and CDR2 FRNRAP.

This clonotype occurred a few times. CDR3 region: CASSIEGQLFDTQYF. CDR3 bases: TGTGCCAGTAGTATTGAGGGGCAGCTATTTGATACGCAGTATTTT. J is TRBJ2-3 and V is TRBV19, with D possibly being TRBD1 or TRBD2 (5 bases each). The CDR3 is made up of 15 amino acids. Germline values: CDR1 LNHDA, CDR2 SQIVND (reference sequence). V gave up 3 bases and J gave up 6 bases, with 16 bases separating them.

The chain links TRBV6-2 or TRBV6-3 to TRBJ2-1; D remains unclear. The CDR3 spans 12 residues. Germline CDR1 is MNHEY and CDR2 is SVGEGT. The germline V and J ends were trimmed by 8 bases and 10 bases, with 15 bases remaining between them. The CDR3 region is CASSGRDGEQFF. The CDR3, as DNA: TGTGCCAGCTCAGGAAGGGATGGAGAGCAGTTCTTC.

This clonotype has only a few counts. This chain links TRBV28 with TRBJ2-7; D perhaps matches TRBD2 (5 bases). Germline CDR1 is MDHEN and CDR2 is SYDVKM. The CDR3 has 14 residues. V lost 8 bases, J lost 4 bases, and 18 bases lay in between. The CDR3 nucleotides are TGTGCCAGCTCGACGGTTGGAGGTGAATACGAGCAGTACGTC. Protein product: CASSTVGGEYEQYV.

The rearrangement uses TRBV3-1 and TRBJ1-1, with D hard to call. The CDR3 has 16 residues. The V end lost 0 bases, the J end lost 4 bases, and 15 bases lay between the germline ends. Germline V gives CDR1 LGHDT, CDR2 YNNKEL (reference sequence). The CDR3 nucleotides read TGTGCCAGCAGCCAAGATCCCCCCGGGATGAGCACTGAAGCTTTCTTT. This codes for CASSQDPPGMSTEAFF.